Listed below are T cell receptor beta chains from one sample, sequenced in a study of control samples from healthy donors and cancer patients. Clones were sequenced by immunoSEQ multiplex PCR, and TCRdb holds only the in-frame ones, with some missing. Among about 55,000 clones, approximately 95% were seen once, and the ten largest hold 0.85% to 1.4%. The material sequenced was blood. These receptors originate from a woman aged 18-30 years in good health. Each CDR3 is given with its conserved first and last residue. D genes are given only for firm matches. Expanded clones are given a class, and other clones once, few, many or no size at all.

clone_size,d_call,v_call,j_call,cdr3_nt,cdr3_aa
-,-,TRBV4-3,TRBJ2-7,TGCGCCAGCAGCCAAGCCCGGGCAGGGTATTACGAGCAGTACTTC,CASSQARAGYYEQYF
-,-,TRBV15,TRBJ1-2,TGTGCCACCCAGGGGATCCCTAACTATGGCTACACCTTC,CATQGIPNYGYTF
-,-,TRBV30,TRBJ1-2,TGTGCCTGGAGTGTTAGAGGGGGTTGGGGCTACACCTTC,CAWSVRGGWGYTF
-,-,TRBV6-2/TRBV6-3,TRBJ1-1,TGTGCCAGCAGTTACTCGAGGGGCTATGAAGCTTTCTTT,CASSYSRGYEAFF
-,TRBD2,TRBV28,TRBJ2-1,TGTGCCAGCAGTTGGGCGGGACTACGGAGCGATGAGCAGTTCTTC,CASSWAGLRSDEQFF
-,-,TRBV30,TRBJ1-2,TGTGCCTGGAGACGGAACCCGGCTAACTATGGCTACACCTTC,CAWRRNPANYGYTF
-,TRBD1,TRBV15,TRBJ1-4,TGTGCCACCGCACAGGGGAATGAAAAACTGTTTTTT,CATAQGNEKLFF
-,-,TRBV3-1/TRBV3-2,TRBJ1-4,TGTGCCAGCAGCCAAGTGCGGGGTTATCGGGACCTCCCGGAAAAACTGTTTTTT,CASSQVRGYRDLPEKLFF
-,TRBD1,TRBV28,TRBJ1-5,TGTGCCAGCAGTTCCCGGACAGGGGGTCAGCCCCAGCATTTT,CASSSRTGGQPQHF
-,-,TRBV6-4,TRBJ2-3,TGTGCCAGCAGTGACTTCCTAGGGGGTCCAGATACGCAGTATTTT,CASSDFLGGPDTQYF
few,-,TRBV19,TRBJ1-3,TGTGCCAGTAGTAGCCTAAACAGGGAGCTCTCTGGAAACACCATATATTTT,CASSSLNRELSGNTIYF
-,-,TRBV6-6,TRBJ2-5,TGTGCCAGCAGTCCGAGTGAGACCCAGTACTTC,CASSPSETQYF
-,-,TRBV28,TRBJ1-2,TGTGCCAGCATGGTGTCCGGGCATAACTATGGCTACACCTTC,CASMVSGHNYGYTF
-,-,TRBV7-2,TRBJ1-5,TGTGCCAGCAGCCCCCGTGCGGTAGGGAGCAATCAGCCCCAGCATTTT,CASSPRAVGSNQPQHF
-,-,TRBV29-1,TRBJ1-3,TGCAGCGTTGAAGATGTCCGGTACTCTGGAAACACCATATATTTT,CSVEDVRYSGNTIYF
-,-,TRBV29-1,TRBJ1-1,TGCAGCGTGCCAGGGCACGGATCTGAAGCTTTCTTT,CSVPGHGSEAFF